The 2 T cell receptor beta chains below were found in one sample sequenced in a study of cytomegalovirus exposure and HLA in healthy donors. 60 Vbeta and 13 Jbeta primers were used in PCR. The data were produced by immunoSEQ multiplex PCR, yet TCRdb's version contains in-frame clones alone and is incomplete. The repertoire has tens of thousands of clones, more than 70% of them found once; the top ten carry approximately 4%. Specimen: PBMCs. The receptors were gathered from a male donor in good health and CMV-seropositive.

This chain joins TRBV2 and TRBJ2-1, with TRBD2 matching over 7 bases. There are 15 residues in the CDR3. Germline assignment: CDR1 SNHLY and CDR2 FYNNEI. Trimming cost V 0 bases and J 10 bases; bases outside gene matches: 9. In DNA form, the CDR3 reads TGTGCCAGCAGTGAAGCCTTAGCGGGTTCGAAGGAGCAGTTCTTC. It yields the protein CASSEALAGSKEQFF. Using reference TRBV2 and TRBJ2-1 for the parts outside the CDR3, the full variable domain is EPEVTQTPSHQVTQMGQEVILRCVPISNHLYFYWYRQILGQKVEFLVSFYNNEISEKSEIFDDQFSVERPDGSNFTLKIRSTKLEDSAMYFCASSEALAGSKEQFFGPGTRLTVL.

The J gene is TRBJ2-3, the V gene TRBV6-5; possibly TRBD1 for D (5 bases). V shed 6 bases and J shed 7 bases, with 14 bases lying between them. Germline V gene lookup returns CDR1 MNHEY and CDR2 SVGAGI. CDR3 length: 13 residues. CDR3 region: CASRNPRVNTQYF. The DNA for the CDR3 is TGTGCCAGCAGAAACCCCAGGGTCAATACGCAGTATTTT.